The 22 T cell receptor beta chains listed next were all sequenced from one sample in a study of T-cell memory formation after mild COVID-19. In TCRdb, the 5' RACE reads were re-called with MiXCR into one record per CDR3 protein. The table includes under 550,000 distinct CDR3 sequences, about a sixth detected once. Specimen: PBMCs or a T cell subset sorted from them (not recorded which). All receptors derive from a man aged 18 to 29 who had mild COVID-19 (a few samples of this study predate the infection). Cell type and time point are not known.

This chain connects TRBV7-8 to TRBJ2-2; no firm D call. V lost 5 bases, J lost 12 bases, and 25 bases lay in between. From germline, CDR1 is SGHVS and CDR2 FQNEAQ. This CDR3 has 16 residues. CDR3 in DNA: TGTGCCAGCAGCGATACCCTTGTAGGGCCTCCACGAAAGCTGTTTTTT. Its translation: CASSDTLVGPPRKLFF.

In its sample, this clonotype was seen a few times. The V gene is TRBV12-3 or TRBV12-4, the J gene TRBJ2-1, with TRBD2 identical over 7 bases. The V gene end was trimmed by 1 base and the J gene end by 12 bases; junction bases not matched to a gene: 6. This CDR3 is 13 amino acids long. CDR3 DNA sequence: TGTGCCAGCAGTTTAGGAGCGGGAAATTGGCAGTTCTTC. Its translation is CASSLGAGNWQFF.

V usage is TRBV20-1 and J usage is TRBJ2-4; D might be TRBD1 (6 bases). Trimming took 8 bases from V and 1 from J, leaving 12 bases between them. Looked up from germline, CDR1 is DFQATT and CDR2 is SNEGSKA (reference sequence). CDR3 length: 13 amino acids. The CDR3 DNA reads TGCAGTCCACAGGGTTTGGCCAAAAACATTCAGTACTTC. Residues: CSPQGLAKNIQYF.

The chain combines TRBV27 with TRBJ2-7; the match to TRBD2 covers 7 bases. The V segment lost 4 bases and the J segment 3 bases; nucleotides outside the gene matches: 9. The CDR3 contains 15 residues. In germline, CDR1 is MNHEY, CDR2 SMNVEV (reference sequence). CDR3 DNA sequence: TGTGCCAGCAGTTCGACGCAGCGGGGTAGCTACGAGCAGTACTTC. The encoded protein is CASSSTQRGSYEQYF.

The V and J genes are TRBV7-2 and TRBJ2-1, with 8 bases identical to TRBD1. The CDR3 totals 15 residues. V gave up 8 bases and J gave up 7 bases; unmatched junction bases: 13. The germline V gene encodes CDR1 SGHTA and CDR2 FQGNSA. CDR3 loop: CASRRSGQGLNEQFF. The CDR3 region has the DNA TGTGCCAGCCGACGTAGCGGACAGGGCTTAAATGAGCAGTTCTTC.

This clonotype was seen a handful of times. The chain couples TRBV11-2 to TRBJ2-1; D is perhaps TRBD1 (5 bases). Per germline, CDR1 SGHAT and CDR2 FQNNGV. Trimming pared 2 bases from V and 12 bases from J, leaving 20 bases between. This CDR3 is built from 15 residues. CDR3 in amino acids: CASSLRGYPTIGQFF. CDR3 sequence (DNA): TGTGCCAGCAGCTTAAGGGGATACCCAACTATTGGGCAGTTCTTC. The whole variable domain, remainder taken from reference TRBV11-2 and TRBJ2-1, is EAGVAQSPRYKIIEKRQSVAFWCNPISGHATLYWYQQILGQGPKLLIQFQNNGVVDDSQLPKDRFSAERLKGVDSTLKIQPAKLEDSAVYLCASSLRGYPTIGQFFGPGTRLTVL.

This chain connects TRBV10-3 to TRBJ1-2, with D possibly being TRBD1 (5 bases). The CDR3 covers 14 residues. The V gene lost 2 bases and the J gene lost 4 bases, with 11 bases spanning the gap. Germline CDR1 is ENHRY and CDR2 is SYGVKD. CDR3 bases: TGTGCCATCAGTGAGGGCTGGGGGTCCTATGGCTACACCTTC. This encodes CAISEGWGSYGYTF.

The chain has TRBV9 and TRBJ2-1; the D is unclear. V was trimmed by 3 bases and J by 4 bases, leaving 8 bases between them. CDR3 size: 13 residues. Germline CDR1 reads SGDLS; CDR2 reads YYNGEE. The CDR3 nucleotides read TGTGCCAGCAGCGGACAAGAATACAATGAGCAGTTCTTC. Encoded protein: CASSGQEYNEQFF.

This CDR3 reads CASSFVASDTQYF. CDR3 sequence (DNA): TGTGCCAGCAGCTTCGTCGCGTCAGATACGCAGTATTTT. The chain couples TRBV7-2 to TRBJ2-3; the D is unclear. The CDR3 loop spans 13 amino acids. Germline V CDR1 and CDR2: SGHTA, FQGNSA. The V and J ends lost 3 bases and 4 bases respectively, with 8 bases between them.

The CDR3 region is CASSPSGLSGYTF. The CDR3 coding sequence is TGTGCCAGCAGCCCCTCCGGTCTATCTGGCTACACCTTC. V and J are TRBV11-2 and TRBJ1-2; D ambiguous. Trimming shortened V by 5 bases and J by 7 bases, and 14 bases separated the two germline ends. Looked up from germline, CDR1 is SGHAT and CDR2 is FQNNGV. This CDR3 comprises 13 residues.

In this sample, this clonotype turned up a few times. J is TRBJ1-2 and V is TRBV28; D is uncertain. Germline V gene sequence: CDR1 MDHEN, CDR2 SYDVKM. The CDR3 runs 12 residues. The V gene lost 6 bases and the J gene lost 4 bases, with 9 bases spanning the gap. CDR3: CASRGPAYGYTF. The DNA of the CDR3 is TGTGCCAGCAGAGGCCCCGCCTATGGCTACACCTTC.

This clonotype came up a few times. The chain couples TRBV9 to TRBJ2-3, with a tentative D call TRBD1 (6 bases). Trimming pared 0 bases from V and 3 bases from J, leaving 14 bases between. Germline loops: CDR1 SGDLS, CDR2 YYNGEE. This CDR3 comprises 16 residues. The CDR3 region is CASSVEGGEGTDTQYF. The DNA for the CDR3 is TGTGCCAGCAGCGTAGAAGGGGGAGAGGGGACAGATACGCAGTATTTT. Using reference TRBV9 and TRBJ2-3 for the parts outside the CDR3, the full variable domain is DSGVTQTPKHLITATGQRVTLRCSPRSGDLSVYWYQQSLDQGLQFLIQYYNGEERAKGNILERFSAQQFPDLHSELNLSSLELGDSALYFCASSVEGGEGTDTQYFGPGTRLTVL.

This clonotype was seen only a few times. The chain links TRBV20-1 to TRBJ2-5; 8 bases are shared with TRBD1. The CDR3 extends over 14 amino acids. Germline V CDR1 and CDR2: DFQATT, SNEGSKA (reference sequence). The V and J ends lost 5 bases and 5 bases, in that order; junction bases with no gene match: 10. CDR3 nucleotide sequence: TGCAGTGCTCGTTCGACAGGGGCTGGGGAGACCCAGTACTTC. It encodes CSARSTGAGETQYF.

This clonotype was seen repeatedly, ten times or more. V and J are TRBV5-1 and TRBJ2-1; weak D call: TRBD1 (5 bases). CDR3 length equals 17 residues. V shed 7 bases and J shed 1 base, with 21 bases lying between them. The germline CDR1 and CDR2 sequences are SGHRS and YFSETQ. The CDR3 loop reads CASFPQGVSRSYNEQFF. For the CDR3, the DNA is TGCGCCAGCTTTCCGCAGGGTGTTAGTAGATCCTACAATGAGCAGTTCTTC.

This chain connects TRBV11-3 to TRBJ2-3; D is perhaps TRBD1 or TRBD2 (5 bases each). V lost 5 bases to trimming and J lost 4 bases, with 16 bases between them. The V gene's germline CDR1 is SGHNT and CDR2 YENEEA. This CDR3 is 15 amino acids long. CDR3 DNA: TGTGCCAGCAGCGTAGGGGTCCGGGACCCAGATACGCAGTATTTT. It codes for CASSVGVRDPDTQYF.

The genes are TRBV28 and TRBJ1-1; TRBD1 matches at 8 bases. The CDR3 runs to 15 residues. Trimming at V came to 6 bases and at J to 1 base, leaving 7 bases not matched to a gene. Germline CDR1 MDHEN, CDR2 SYDVKM. The CDR3, as DNA: TGTGCCAGCAGCCCATCCGGACAGGGGAACACTGAAGCTTTCTTT. Its protein is CASSPSGQGNTEAFF.

The V call is TRBV5-1, the J call TRBJ1-6; TRBD1 matches 7 bases. Germline CDR1 SGHRS, CDR2 YFSETQ. V dropped 4 bases and J dropped 5; count of bases not matched to a gene: 6. This CDR3 contains 15 residues. Written as DNA, the CDR3 is TGCGCCAGCAGCGCGACAGGGATGGATAATTCACCCCTCCACTTT. Its protein is CASSATGMDNSPLHF.

This clonotype came up a few times. The chain combines TRBV27 with TRBJ1-5; 8 bases line up with TRBD1. This CDR3 is 14 amino acids long. V shed 5 bases and J 7 bases; nucleotides not matched to a gene: 7. CDR1 is MNHEY, CDR2 SMNVEV, per germline (reference sequence). CDR3 nucleotides: TGTGCCAGCAGTCAAACAGGGGGTTGGCAGCCCCAGCATTTT. It specifies CASSQTGGWQPQHF.

J is TRBJ2-2 and V is TRBV4-1; D is ambiguous. Germline loops: CDR1 MGHRA, CDR2 YSYEKL. V dropped 4 bases and J dropped 1 base, with 10 bases sitting between them. The CDR3 extends over 15 amino acids. This CDR3 reads CASSPYSMNTGELFF. CDR3 DNA: TGCGCCAGCAGCCCCTACTCGATGAACACCGGGGAGCTGTTTTTT.

The chain combines TRBV5-4 with TRBJ1-3; no clear D. The V and J ends lost 4 bases and 4 bases respectively, with 21 bases between them. The CDR3 length is 17 residues. CDR1 and CDR2 from the germline V gene are SGHNT and YYREEE (reference sequence). In nucleotides, the CDR3 is TGTGCCAGCAGCCCCTTTTCTCGGTCTTCTTCGGGAAACACCATATATTTT. Protein product: CASSPFSRSSSGNTIYF. Looking up the rest from reference TRBV5-4 and TRBJ1-3 gives the full variable domain: ETGVTQSPTHLIKTRGQQVTLRCSSQSGHNTVSWYQQALGQGPQFIFQYYREEENGRGNFPPRFSGLQFPNYSSELNVNALELDDSALYLCASSPFSRSSSGNTIYFGEGSWLTVV.

In its sample, this clonotype was seen a few times. The rearrangement links TRBV10-3 to TRBJ2-3; D tentatively reads TRBD1 or TRBD2 (5 bases each). Between the trimmed V and J ends, which lost 11 bases and 2 bases, there was a span of 14 bases. This CDR3 is built from 13 residues. Germline V gives CDR1 ENHRY, CDR2 SYGVKD. The chain's CDR3 is CAARDLNTDTQYF. The CDR3 DNA reads as TGTGCCGCCCGGGACCTTAACACAGATACGCAGTATTTT.

The CDR3 here is CASSFEWGQFF. The CDR3 coding sequence is TGTGCCAGCAGTTTTGAGTGGGGGCAGTTCTTC. The rearrangement joins TRBV28 to TRBJ2-1; unclear D gene. CDR3 length: 11 amino acids. CDR1 and CDR2 (germline): MDHEN, SYDVKM. Trimming removed 3 bases from V and 12 bases from J, with 9 bases in between.